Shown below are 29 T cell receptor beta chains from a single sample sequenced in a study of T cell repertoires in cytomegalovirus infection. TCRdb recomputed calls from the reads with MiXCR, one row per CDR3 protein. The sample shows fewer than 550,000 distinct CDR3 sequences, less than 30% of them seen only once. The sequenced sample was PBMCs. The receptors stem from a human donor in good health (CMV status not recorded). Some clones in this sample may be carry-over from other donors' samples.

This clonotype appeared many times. This chain's CDR3 is CASMKQRASYNEQFF. For the CDR3, the DNA is TGTGCCAGCATGAAGCAGCGAGCCTCCTACAATGAGCAGTTCTTC. The rearrangement links TRBV27 to TRBJ2-1; D unclear. V was cut by 7 bases and J by 0 bases, with 13 bases left in between. Germline assignment: CDR1 MNHEY and CDR2 SMNVEV (reference sequence). The CDR3 extends over 15 amino acids.

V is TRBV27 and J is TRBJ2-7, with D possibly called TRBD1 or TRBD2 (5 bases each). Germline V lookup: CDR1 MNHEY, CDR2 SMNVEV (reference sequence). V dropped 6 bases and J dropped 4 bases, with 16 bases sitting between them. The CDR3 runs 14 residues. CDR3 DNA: TGTGCCAGCAGAGGGACGGGCGGGTTGTACGAGCAGTACTTC. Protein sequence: CASRGTGGLYEQYF.

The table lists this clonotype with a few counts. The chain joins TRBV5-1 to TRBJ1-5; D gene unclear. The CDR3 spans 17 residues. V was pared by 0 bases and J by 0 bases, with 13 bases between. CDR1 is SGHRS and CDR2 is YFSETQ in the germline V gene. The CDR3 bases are TGCGCCAGCAGCTTGGCCCCGCTCCAGGATAGCAATCAGCCCCAGCATTTT. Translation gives CASSLAPLQDSNQPQHF. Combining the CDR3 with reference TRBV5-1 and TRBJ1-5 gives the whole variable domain KAGVTQTPRYLIKTRGQQVTLSCSPISGHRSVSWYQQTPGQGLQFLFEYFSETQRNKGNFPGRFSGRQFSNSRSEMNVSTLELGDSALYLCASSLAPLQDSNQPQHFGDGTRLSIL.

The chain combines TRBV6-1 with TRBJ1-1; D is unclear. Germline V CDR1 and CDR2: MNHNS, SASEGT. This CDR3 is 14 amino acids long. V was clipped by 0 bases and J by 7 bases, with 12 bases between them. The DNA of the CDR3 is TGTGCCAGCAGTGAAGCTAGTCTCGCTTTTGAAGCTTTCTTT. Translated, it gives CASSEASLAFEAFF.

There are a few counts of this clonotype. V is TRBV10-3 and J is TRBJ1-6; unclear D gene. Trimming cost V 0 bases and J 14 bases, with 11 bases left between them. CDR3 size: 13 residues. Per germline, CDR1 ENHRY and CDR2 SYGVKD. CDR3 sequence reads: CAISESNSLTLHF. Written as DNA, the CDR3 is TGTGCCATCAGTGAGTCAAACTCGTTAACCCTCCACTTT.

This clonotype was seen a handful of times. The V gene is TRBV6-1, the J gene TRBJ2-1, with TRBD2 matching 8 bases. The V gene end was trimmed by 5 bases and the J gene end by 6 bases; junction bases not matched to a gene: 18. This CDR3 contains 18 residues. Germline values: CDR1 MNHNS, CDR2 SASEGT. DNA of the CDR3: TGTGCCAGCAGTACGGGGGGGGGCCGGATTGGTGCGGGCAATGAGCAGTTCTTC. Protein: CASSTGGGRIGAGNEQFF.

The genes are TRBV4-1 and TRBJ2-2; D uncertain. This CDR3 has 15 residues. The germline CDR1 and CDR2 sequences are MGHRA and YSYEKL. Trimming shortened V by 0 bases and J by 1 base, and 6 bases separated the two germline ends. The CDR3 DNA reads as TGCGCCAGCAGCCAAGATGTCTGGAACACCGGGGAGCTGTTTTTT. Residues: CASSQDVWNTGELFF.

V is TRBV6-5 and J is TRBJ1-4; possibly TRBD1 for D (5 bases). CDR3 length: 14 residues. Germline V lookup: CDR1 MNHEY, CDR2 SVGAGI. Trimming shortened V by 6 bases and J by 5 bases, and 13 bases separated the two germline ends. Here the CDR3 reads CASRGRQRNEKLFF. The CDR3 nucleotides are TGTGCCAGCAGAGGACGACAGAGAAATGAAAAACTGTTTTTT.

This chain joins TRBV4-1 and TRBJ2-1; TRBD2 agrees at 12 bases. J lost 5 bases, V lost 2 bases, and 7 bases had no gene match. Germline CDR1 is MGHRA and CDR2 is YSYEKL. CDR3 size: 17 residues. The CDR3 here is CASSQPTSGRTNNEQFF. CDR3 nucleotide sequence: TGCGCCAGCAGCCAACCAACTAGCGGGAGGACCAACAATGAGCAGTTCTTC.

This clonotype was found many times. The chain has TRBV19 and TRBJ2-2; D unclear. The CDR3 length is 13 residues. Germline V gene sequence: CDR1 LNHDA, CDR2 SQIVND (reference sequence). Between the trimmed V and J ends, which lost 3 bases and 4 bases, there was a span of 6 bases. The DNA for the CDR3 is TGTGCCAGTAGTATTTCAGGCACCGGGGAGCTGTTTTTT. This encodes CASSISGTGELFF.

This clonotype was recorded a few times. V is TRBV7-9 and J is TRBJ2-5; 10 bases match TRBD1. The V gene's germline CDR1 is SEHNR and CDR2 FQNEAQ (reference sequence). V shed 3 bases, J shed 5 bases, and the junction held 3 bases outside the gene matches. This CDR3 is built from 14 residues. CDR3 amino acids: CASSLTGGMETQYF. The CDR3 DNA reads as TGTGCCAGCAGCTTGACAGGGGGCATGGAGACCCAGTACTTC.

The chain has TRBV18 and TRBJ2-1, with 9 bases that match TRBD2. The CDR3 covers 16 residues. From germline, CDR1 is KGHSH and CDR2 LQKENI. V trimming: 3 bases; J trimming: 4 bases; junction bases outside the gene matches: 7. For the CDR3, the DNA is TGTGCCAGCTCACCCCTAGCGGGAAAACCTTACAATGAGCAGTTCTTC. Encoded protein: CASSPLAGKPYNEQFF.

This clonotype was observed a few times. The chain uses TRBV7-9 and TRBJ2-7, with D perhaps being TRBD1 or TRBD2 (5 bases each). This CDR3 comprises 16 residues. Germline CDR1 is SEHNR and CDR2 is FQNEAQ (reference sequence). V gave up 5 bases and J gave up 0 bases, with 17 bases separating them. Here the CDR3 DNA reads TGTGCCAGCAGCCTGGGTGGTGGGGGAAGCTCCTACGAGCAGTACTTC. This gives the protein CASSLGGGGSSYEQYF.

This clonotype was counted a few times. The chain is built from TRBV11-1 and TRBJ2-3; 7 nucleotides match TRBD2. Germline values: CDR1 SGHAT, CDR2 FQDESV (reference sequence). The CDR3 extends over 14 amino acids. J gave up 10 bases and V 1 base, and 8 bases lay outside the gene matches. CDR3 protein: CASSLGRSGKAQYF. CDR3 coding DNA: TGTGCCAGCAGCTTAGGTCGGAGCGGGAAGGCGCAGTATTTT.

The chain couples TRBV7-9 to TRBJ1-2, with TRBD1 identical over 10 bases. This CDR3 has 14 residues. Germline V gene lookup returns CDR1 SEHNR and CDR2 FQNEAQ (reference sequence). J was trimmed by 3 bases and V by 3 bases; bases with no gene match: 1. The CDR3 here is CASSFGTGDYGYTF. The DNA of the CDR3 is TGTGCCAGCAGCTTCGGGACAGGGGACTATGGCTACACCTTC.

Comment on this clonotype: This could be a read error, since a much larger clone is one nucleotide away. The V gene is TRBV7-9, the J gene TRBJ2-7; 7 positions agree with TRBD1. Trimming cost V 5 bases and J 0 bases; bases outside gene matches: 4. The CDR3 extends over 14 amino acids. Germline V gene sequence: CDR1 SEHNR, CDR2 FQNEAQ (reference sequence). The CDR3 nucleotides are TGTGCCAGCAGCCCACAGGGGCTCTCCTACGAGCAGTACTTC. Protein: CASSPQGLSYEQYF.

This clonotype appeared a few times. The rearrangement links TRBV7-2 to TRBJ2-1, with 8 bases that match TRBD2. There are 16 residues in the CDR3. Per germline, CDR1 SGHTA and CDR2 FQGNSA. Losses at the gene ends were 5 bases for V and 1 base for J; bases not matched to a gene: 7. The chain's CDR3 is CASSRTLAGSYNEQFF. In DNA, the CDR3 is TGTGCCAGCAGCCGAACTTTAGCGGGATCCTACAATGAGCAGTTCTTC.

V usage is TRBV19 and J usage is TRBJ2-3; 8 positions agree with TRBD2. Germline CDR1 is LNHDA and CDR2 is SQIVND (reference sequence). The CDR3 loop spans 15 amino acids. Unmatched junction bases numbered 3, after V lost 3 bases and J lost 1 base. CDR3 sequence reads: CASSIVTSGTDTQYF. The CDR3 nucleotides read TGTGCCAGTAGTATCGTGACTAGCGGCACAGATACGCAGTATTTT.

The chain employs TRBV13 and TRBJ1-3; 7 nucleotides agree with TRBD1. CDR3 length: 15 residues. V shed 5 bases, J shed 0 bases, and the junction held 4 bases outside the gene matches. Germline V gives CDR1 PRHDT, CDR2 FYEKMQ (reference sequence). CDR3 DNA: TGTGCCAGCAGCGAACAGGGGATCTCTGGAAACACCATATATTTT. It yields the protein CASSEQGISGNTIYF.

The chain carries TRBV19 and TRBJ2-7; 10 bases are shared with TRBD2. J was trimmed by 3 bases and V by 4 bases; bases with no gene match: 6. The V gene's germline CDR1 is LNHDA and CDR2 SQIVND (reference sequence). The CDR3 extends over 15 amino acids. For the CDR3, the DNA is TGTGCCAGTAGTAGGGGGACTAGCGATCTCTACGAGCAGTACTTC. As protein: CASSRGTSDLYEQYF.

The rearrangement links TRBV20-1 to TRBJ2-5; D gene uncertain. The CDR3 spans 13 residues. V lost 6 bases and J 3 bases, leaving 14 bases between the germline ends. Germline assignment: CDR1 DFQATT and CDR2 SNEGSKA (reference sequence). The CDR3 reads CSALGIGKETQYF. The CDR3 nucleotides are TGCAGTGCCCTAGGAATAGGGAAAGAGACCCAGTACTTC.

CDR3 nucleotide sequence: TGTGCCAGCACAAGACAGGCCGCGTTGGGAAACACCATATATTTT. Translation: CASTRQAALGNTIYF. The rearrangement joins TRBV12-3 or TRBV12-4 to TRBJ1-3, with D possibly TRBD1 on 6 matching bases. CDR3 length: 15 residues. V was cut by 7 bases and J by 4 bases, with 17 bases left in between.

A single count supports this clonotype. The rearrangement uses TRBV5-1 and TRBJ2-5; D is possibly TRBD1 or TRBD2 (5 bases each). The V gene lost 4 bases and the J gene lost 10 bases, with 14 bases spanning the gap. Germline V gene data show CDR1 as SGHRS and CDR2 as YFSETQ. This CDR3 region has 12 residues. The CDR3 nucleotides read TGCGCCAGCAGCGCCTATAGAGGGGACCAGTACTTC. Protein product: CASSAYRGDQYF.

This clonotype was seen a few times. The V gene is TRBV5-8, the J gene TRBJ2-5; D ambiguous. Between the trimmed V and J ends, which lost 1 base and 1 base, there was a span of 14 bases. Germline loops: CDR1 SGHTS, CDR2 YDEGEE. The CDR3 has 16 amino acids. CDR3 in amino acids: CASSLMRDTRQETQYF. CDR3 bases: TGTGCCAGCAGCTTGATGCGTGACACTCGCCAAGAGACCCAGTACTTC.

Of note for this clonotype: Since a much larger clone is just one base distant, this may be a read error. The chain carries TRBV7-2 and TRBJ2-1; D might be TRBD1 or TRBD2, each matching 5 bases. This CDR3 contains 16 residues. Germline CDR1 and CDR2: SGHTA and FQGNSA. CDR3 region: CACSLGTLSSYNEQFF. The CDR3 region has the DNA TGTGCCTGCAGCTTAGGGACGCTTAGCTCCTACAATGAGCAGTTCTTC.

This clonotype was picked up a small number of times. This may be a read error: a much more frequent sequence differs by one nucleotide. DNA of the CDR3: TGTGCCAGCAGCCACCGGGACGGGAACACTGAAGCTTTCTTT. Its translation is CASSHRDGNTEAFF. The gene calls are TRBV7-9 and TRBJ1-1; tentative D call: TRBD1 (5 bases). The CDR3 covers 14 residues. Germline values: CDR1 SEHNR, CDR2 FQNEAQ (reference sequence). With 5 bases removed from V and 1 base from J, the gap between germline ends came to 11 bases.

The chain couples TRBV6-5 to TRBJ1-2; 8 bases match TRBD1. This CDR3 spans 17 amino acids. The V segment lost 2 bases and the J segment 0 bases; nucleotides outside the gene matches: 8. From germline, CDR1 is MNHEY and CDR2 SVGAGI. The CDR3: CASSYKARGRTNYGYTF. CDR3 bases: TGTGCCAGCAGTTACAAGGCCAGGGGGCGCACTAACTATGGCTACACCTTC.

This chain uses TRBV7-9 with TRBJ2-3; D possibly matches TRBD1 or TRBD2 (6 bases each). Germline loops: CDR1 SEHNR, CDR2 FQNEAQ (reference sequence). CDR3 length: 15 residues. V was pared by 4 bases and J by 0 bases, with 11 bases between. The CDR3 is CASSSGAASTDTQYF. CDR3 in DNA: TGTGCCAGCAGCTCGGGGGCTGCTAGCACAGATACGCAGTATTTT.

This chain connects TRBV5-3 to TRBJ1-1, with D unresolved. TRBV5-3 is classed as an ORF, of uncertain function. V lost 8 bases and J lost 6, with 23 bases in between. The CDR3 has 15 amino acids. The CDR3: CASSHTQRGDAEAFF. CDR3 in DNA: TGTGCCAGCAGCCACACCCAGCGTGGAGACGCTGAAGCTTTCTTT.